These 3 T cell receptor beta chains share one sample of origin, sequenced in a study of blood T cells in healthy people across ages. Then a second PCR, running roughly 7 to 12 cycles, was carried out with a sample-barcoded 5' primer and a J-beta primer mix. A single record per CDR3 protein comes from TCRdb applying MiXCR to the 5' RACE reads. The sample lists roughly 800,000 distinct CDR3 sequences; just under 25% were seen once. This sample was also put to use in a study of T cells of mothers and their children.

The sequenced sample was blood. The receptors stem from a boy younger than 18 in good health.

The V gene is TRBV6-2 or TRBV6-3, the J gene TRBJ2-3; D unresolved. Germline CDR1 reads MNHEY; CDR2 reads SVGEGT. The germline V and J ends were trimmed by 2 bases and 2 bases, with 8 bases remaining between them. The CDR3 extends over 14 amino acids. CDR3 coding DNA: TGTGCCAGCAGTTACCGCGGATTCACAGATACGCAGTATTTT. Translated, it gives CASSYRGFTDTQYF.

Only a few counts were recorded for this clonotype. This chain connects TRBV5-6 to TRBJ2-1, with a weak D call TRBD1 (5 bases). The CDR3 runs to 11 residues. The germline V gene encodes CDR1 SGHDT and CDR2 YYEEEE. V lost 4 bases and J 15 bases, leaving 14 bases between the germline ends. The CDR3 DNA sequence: TGTGCCAGCAGCAGCTTACAGGCGTGGTTCTTC. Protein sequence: CASSSLQAWFF. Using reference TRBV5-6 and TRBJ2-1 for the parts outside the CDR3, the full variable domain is DAGVTQSPTHLIKTRGQQVTLRCSPKSGHDTVSWYQQALGQGPQFIFQYYEEEERQRGNFPDRFSGHQFPNYSSELNVNALLLGDSALYLCASSSLQAWFFGPGTRLTVL.

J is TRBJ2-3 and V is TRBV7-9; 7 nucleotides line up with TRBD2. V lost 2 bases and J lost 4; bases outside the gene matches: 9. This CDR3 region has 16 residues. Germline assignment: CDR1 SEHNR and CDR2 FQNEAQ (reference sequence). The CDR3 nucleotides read TGTGCCAGCAGCTTAAGGCGGGAGTTGCGAGCAGATACGCAGTATTTT. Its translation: CASSLRRELRADTQYF. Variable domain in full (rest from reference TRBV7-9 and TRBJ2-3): DTGVSQNPRHKITKRGQNVTFRCDPISEHNRLYWYRQTLGQGPEFLTYFQNEAQLEKSRLLSDRFSAERPKGSFSTLEIQRTEQGDSAMYLCASSLRRELRADTQYFGPGTRLTVL.